This TCR beta chain was retrieved from a study of response to subunit inactivated influenza vaccine. Broader study findings: Authors suggested each seasonal influenza vaccination recruits few new T cells.

Trimming left V 2 bases short and J 9 bases short, with 17 bases between. Germline V gene sequence: CDR1 MNHEY, CDR2 SMNVEV (reference sequence). This CDR3 has 16 amino acids. MiXCR, applied by TCRdb to the RT-PCR reads, yields one record per CDR3 protein. The sample has about 520,000 distinct CDR3 sequences, more than 7% seen once. This clonotype was counted a few times. Its cognate antigen is unknown. The sequence was obtained from a man between 50 and 75 years old who received an inactivated influenza vaccine. Material: PBMCs from blood, obtained about 24 months after vaccination. V and J are TRBV27 and TRBJ1-6, with TRBD1 as a possible D gene (5 bases). The CDR3, as DNA: TGTGCCAGCAGTTTAGGGACGCCGAAGCGGGGTTCACCCCTCCACTTT. Its protein product is CASSLGTPKRGSPLHF.